In this sample, the clone carrying this T cell receptor beta chain turned up many times. Its target is not known. Via MiXCR, TCRdb re-called the 5' RACE reads, giving one row per CDR3 protein. The sample yields about 140,000 distinct CDR3 sequences, more than 7% seen once. The data are from a study of CD8 T cells in ankylosing spondylitis. Study-level findings and limits: In ankylosing spondylitis patients, matched synovial fluid reportedly showed significant enrichment of disease-linked clones. Characteristic of ankylosing spondylitis blood, it appeared, was a TCR beta motif comprising fewer than 10 highly homologous variants.

Germline V gene sequence: CDR1 SEHNR, CDR2 FQNEAQ (reference sequence). The CDR3 is 15 residues long. The J segment lost 7 bases and the V segment lost 5 bases, leaving 10 bases of the junction unmatched. The source of this sequence is a male donor with ankylosing spondylitis. The chain links TRBV7-9 to TRBJ2-1; the match to TRBD1 covers 8 bases. Sequenced input: synovial fluid, either unsorted or a sorted T cell fraction (not recorded which). The CDR3 region is CASSPRGRMENEQFF. The CDR3 bases are TGTGCCAGCAGCCCCAGGGGGCGCATGGAGAATGAGCAGTTCTTC.